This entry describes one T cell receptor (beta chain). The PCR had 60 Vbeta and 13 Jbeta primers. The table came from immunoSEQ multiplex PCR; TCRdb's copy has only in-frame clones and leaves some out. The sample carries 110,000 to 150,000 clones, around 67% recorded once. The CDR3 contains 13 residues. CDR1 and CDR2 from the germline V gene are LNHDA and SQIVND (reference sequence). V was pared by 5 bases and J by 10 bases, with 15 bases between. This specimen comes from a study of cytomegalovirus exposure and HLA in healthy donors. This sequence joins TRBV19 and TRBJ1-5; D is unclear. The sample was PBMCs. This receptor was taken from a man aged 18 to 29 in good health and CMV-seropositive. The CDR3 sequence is CASSSRNRGPQHF. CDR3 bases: TGTGCCAGTAGTTCCAGAAACCGAGGCCCCCAGCATTTT.